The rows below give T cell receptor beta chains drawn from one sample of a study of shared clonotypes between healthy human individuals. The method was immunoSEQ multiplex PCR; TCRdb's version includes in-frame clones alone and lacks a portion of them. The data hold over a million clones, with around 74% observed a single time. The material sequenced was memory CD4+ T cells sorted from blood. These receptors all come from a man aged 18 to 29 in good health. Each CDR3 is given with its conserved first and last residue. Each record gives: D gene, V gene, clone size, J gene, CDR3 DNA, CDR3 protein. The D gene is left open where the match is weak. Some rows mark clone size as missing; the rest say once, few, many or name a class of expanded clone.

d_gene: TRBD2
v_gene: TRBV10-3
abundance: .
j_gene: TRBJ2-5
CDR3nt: TGTGCCTCCGACGGGGGGGCCGGGGAGACCCAGTACTTC
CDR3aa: CASDGGAGETQYF

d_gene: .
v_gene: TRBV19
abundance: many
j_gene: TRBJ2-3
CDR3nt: TGTGCCAGTAGTCTCGCGAAGGGCCGTGGAGATACGCAGTATTTT
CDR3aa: CASSLAKGRGDTQYF

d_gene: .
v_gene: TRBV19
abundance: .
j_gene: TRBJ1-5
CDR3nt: TGTGCCAGTGGCAAGGGAAATAGCAATCAGCCCCAGCATTTT
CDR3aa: CASGKGNSNQPQHF

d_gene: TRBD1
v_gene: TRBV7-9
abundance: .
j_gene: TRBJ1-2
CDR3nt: TGTGCCAGCAGCTTAGAGGGGGCCGGTGGCTACACCTTC
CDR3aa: CASSLEGAGGYTF

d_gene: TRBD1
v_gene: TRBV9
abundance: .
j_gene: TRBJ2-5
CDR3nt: TGTGCCAGCAGCCTTCACAGGGGTTCCGGGGAGACCCAGTACTTC
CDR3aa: CASSLHRGSGETQYF

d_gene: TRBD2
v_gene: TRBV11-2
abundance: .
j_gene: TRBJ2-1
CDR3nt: TGTGCCAGCAGTCGGGGGGATGAGCAGTTCTTC
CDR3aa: CASSRGDEQFF

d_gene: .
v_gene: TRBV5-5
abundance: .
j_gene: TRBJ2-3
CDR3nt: TGTGCCAGCAGCTTGGAAGCAGGGAGTTCAGATACGCAGTATTTT
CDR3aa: CASSLEAGSSDTQYF

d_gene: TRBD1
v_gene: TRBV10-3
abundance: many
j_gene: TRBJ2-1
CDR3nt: TGTGCCATCAGTAGGACAGGGTCAATGGGTGAGCAGTTCTTC
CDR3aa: CAISRTGSMGEQFF

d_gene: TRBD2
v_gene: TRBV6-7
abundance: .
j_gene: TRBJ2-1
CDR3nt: TGTGCCAGCAGTTACTCTCCGTGGCTAGCGGGGGAGCAGTTCTTC
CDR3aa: CASSYSPWLAGEQFF

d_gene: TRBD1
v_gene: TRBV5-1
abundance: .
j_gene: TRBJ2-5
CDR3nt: TGCGCCAGCAGGGAGGGACAGGGAGGAGAGACCCAGTACTTC
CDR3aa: CASREGQGGETQYF

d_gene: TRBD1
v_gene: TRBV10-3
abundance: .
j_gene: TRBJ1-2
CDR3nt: TGTGCCATCAGTGAGTCGGTGTTGGACAGGGGAGCTAACTATGGCTACACCTTC
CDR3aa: CAISESVLDRGANYGYTF

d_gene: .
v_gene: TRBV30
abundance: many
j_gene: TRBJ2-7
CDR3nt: TGTGCCTGGAGTGGTCTCTCCTACGAGCAGTACTTC
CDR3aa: CAWSGLSYEQYF

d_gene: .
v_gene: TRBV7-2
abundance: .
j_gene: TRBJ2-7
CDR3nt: TGTGCCAGCAGCTTAGGACAGACCAACTACGAGCAGTACTTC
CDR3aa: CASSLGQTNYEQYF

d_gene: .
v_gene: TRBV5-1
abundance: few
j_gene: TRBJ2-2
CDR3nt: TGCGCCAGCAGCTTCGAGGGAACCGGGGAGCTGTTTTTT
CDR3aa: CASSFEGTGELFF

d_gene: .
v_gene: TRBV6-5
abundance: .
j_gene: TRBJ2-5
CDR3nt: TGTGCCAGCAGTTCTTGGACTTTCGAGACCCAGTACTTC
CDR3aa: CASSSWTFETQYF

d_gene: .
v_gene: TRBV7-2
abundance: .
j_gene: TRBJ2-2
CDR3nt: TGTGCCAGCAGCTTAGAGCTTGGGGAGCTGTTTTTT
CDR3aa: CASSLELGELFF

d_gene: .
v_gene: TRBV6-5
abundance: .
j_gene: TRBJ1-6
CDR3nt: TGTGCCAGCAGTTTTACCCGGGACGCGAATTCACCCCTCCACTTT
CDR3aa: CASSFTRDANSPLHF

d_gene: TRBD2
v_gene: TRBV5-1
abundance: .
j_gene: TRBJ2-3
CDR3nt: TGCGCCAGCAGCTTGGGGCTCGCGGGAGCGAGCACAGATACGCAGTATTTT
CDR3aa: CASSLGLAGASTDTQYF

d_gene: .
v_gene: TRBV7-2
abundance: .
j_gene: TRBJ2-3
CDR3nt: TGTGCCAGCAGCTTAAGTGGATCGAGGGGAGATACGCAGTATTTT
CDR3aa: CASSLSGSRGDTQYF

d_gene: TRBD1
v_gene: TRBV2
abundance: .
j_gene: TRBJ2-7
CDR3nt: TGTGCCAGCAGTGGAGTAGGGGGCGCCGAGCAGTACTTC
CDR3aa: CASSGVGGAEQYF

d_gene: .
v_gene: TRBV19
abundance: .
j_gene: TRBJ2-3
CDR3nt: TGTGCCAGTAGTCCTCGGTCTGTAAATACGCAGTATTTT
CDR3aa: CASSPRSVNTQYF

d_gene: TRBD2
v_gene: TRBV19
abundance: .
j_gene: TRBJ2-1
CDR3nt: TGTGCCAGTAGTACCCTACGGGGGGACCATACGTTCTTC
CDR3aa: CASSTLRGDHTFF

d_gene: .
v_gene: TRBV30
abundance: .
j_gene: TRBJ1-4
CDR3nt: TGTGCCTGGAGTGTCACCTTTAATGAAAAACTGTTTTTT
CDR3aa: CAWSVTFNEKLFF

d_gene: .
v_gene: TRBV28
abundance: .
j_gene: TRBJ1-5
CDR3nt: TGTGCCAGCAGACCTGTACCAGTTCAGCCCCAGCATTTT
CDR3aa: CASRPVPVQPQHF

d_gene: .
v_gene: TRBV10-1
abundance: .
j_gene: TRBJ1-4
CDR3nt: TGCGCCAGCAAAGGGGCCTACGAAAAACTGTTTTTT
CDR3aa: CASKGAYEKLFF

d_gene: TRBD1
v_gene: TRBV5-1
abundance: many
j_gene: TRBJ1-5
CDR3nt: TGCGCCAGCAGCGAGGGACAGGCCCAGAATCAGCCCCAGCATTTT
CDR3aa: CASSEGQAQNQPQHF

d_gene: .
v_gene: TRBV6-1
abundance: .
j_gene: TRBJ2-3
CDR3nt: TGTGCCAGCAGTCCCCTGGGGAGAGATACGCAGTATTTT
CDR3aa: CASSPLGRDTQYF

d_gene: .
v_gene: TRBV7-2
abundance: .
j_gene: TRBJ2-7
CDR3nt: TGTGCCAGCAGCTTCCCCTCAGCTGCGGGGACCTACGAGCAGTACTTC
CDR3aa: CASSFPSAAGTYEQYF

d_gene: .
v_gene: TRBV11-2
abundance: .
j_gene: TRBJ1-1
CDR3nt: TGTGCCAGCAGCTTAGCGGTTAACACTGAAGCTTTCTTT
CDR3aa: CASSLAVNTEAFF

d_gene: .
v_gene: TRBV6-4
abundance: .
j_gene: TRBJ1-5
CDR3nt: TGTGCCAGCATGGACTCCCCCAGCAATCAGCCCCAGCATTTT
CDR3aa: CASMDSPSNQPQHF

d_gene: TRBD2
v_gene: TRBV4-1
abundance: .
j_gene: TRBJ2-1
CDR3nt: TGCGCCAGCAGCCCGGGACTAGCGGGGAAAAATGAGCAGTTCTTC
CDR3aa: CASSPGLAGKNEQFF

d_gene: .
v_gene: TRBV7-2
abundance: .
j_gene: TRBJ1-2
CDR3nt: TGTGCCAGCAGCTTAAGGCAGGGAAGTCTCTATGGCTACACCTTC
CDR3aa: CASSLRQGSLYGYTF

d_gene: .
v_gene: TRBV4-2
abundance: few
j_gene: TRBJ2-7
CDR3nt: TGTGCCAGCAGCCAAGCATCGGGACTCGCCTACGAGCAGTACTTC
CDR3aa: CASSQASGLAYEQYF

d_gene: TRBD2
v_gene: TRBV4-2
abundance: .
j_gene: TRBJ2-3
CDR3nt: TGTGCCAGCAGCCAGGACCTAGCGGCAGGCACAGATACGCAGTATTTT
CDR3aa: CASSQDLAAGTDTQYF

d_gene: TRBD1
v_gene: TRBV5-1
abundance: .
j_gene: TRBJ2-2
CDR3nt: TGCGCCAGCAGCCTGGGACAGTTGCCCGGGGAGCTGTTTTTT
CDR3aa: CASSLGQLPGELFF

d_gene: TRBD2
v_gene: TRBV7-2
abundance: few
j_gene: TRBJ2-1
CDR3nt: TGTGCCAGCAGCGGGGGGACTAGCGGGACCGGCGTGTCGGAGCAGTTCTTC
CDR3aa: CASSGGTSGTGVSEQFF

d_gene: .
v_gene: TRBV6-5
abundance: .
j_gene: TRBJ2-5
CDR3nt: TGTGCCAGCAGTCTCAGCGGATATAAAGAGACCCAGTACTTC
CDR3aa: CASSLSGYKETQYF

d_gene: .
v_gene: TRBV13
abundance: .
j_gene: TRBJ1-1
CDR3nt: TGTGCCAGCAGCCCCCTAGCAGCGAACACTGAAGCTTTCTTT
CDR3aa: CASSPLAANTEAFF

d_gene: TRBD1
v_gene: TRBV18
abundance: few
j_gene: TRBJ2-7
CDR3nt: TGTGCCAGCTCACCGGGACAGGGAAGGCGCGAGCAGTACTTC
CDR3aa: CASSPGQGRREQYF

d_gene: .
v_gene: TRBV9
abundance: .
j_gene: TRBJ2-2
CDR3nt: TGTGCCAGCAGCGTAGAAGGGAGAAACACCGGGGAGCTGTTTTTT
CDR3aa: CASSVEGRNTGELFF

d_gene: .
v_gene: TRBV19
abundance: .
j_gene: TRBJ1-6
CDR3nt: TGTGCCAGTAGTATAGTGTGGGGGGATAATTCACCCCTCCACTTT
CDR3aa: CASSIVWGDNSPLHF

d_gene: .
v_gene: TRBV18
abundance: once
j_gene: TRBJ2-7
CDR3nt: TGTGCCAGCTCACCACTCCAACCGGGACGGAGAGGGGCTCACGAGCAGTACTTC
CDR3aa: CASSPLQPGRRGAHEQYF

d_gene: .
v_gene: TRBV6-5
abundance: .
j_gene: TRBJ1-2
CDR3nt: TGTGCCAGCAGTTACCCCACACTGAAGGATGGCTACACCTTC
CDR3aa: CASSYPTLKDGYTF

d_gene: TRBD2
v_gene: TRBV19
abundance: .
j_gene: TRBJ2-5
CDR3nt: TGTGCCAGTAGTATATCGGATCTAGCGGGAATGGAGACCCAGTACTTC
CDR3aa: CASSISDLAGMETQYF

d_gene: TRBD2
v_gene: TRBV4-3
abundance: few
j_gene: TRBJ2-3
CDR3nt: TGCGCCAGCAGCCTCCGTGCTAGCGGGAGCACAGATACGCAGTATTTT
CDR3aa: CASSLRASGSTDTQYF

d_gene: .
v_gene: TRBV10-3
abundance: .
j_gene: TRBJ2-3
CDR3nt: TGTGCCATCTCACCACCTACAGGGAGCACAGATACGCAGTATTTT
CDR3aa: CAISPPTGSTDTQYF

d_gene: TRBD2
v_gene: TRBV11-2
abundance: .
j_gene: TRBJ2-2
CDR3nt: TGTGCCAGCAGCTTTCGCGGGAGTTTAAACGGGGAGCTGTTTTTT
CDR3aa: CASSFRGSLNGELFF

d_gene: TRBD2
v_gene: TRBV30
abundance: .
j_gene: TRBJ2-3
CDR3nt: TGTGCCTGGAGTGTACTGGCGGGGGGCCCAGATACGCAGTATTTT
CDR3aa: CAWSVLAGGPDTQYF

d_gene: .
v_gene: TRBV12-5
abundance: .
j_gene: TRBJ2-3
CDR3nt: TGTGCTAGTGTACTCGGATCGGGGTCAGATACGCAGTATTTT
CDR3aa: CASVLGSGSDTQYF

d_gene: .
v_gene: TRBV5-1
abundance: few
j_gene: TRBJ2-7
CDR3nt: TGCGCCAGCAGCTTAGTACAGGGTTACGAGCAGTACTTC
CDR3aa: CASSLVQGYEQYF